These T cell receptor beta chains were read from a single sample in a study of T cell repertoires in cytomegalovirus infection. TCRdb redid the calling of the reads with MiXCR, one entry per CDR3 protein. The table lists about 570,000 distinct CDR3 sequences, over 35% of them singletons. The antigens for these receptors are not known. This specimen consisted of cultured PBMCs, obtained from culture after CMV antigen stimulation. The source is a human donor in good health (CMV status not recorded). Some clones in this sample may be carry-over from other donors' samples. Both conserved end residues are part of each CDR3. D genes are given only for firm matches. Clone size is given for some rows only: seen once, a few or many times, or a class if the clone is expanded.

NA,TRBD1,TRBV7-8,TRBJ2-2,TGTGCCAGCAGCCCAGGACAGGGGAGAGGGGAGCTGTTTTTT,CASSPGQGRGELFF
once,NA,TRBV5-1,TRBJ2-5,TGCGCCAGCAGCCCGGTGAGAGGGCGGTCCCAAGAGACCCAGTACTTC,CASSPVRGRSQETQYF
many,TRBD1,TRBV12-3/TRBV12-4,TRBJ2-7,TGTGCCAGCAGTTTATGGGGACAGGGGGCTTTGTACGAGCAGTACTTC,CASSLWGQGALYEQYF
NA,TRBD1,TRBV28,TRBJ2-1,TGTGCCAGCAGTTTACCAGGGGGAGCCTACAATGAGCAGTTCTTC,CASSLPGGAYNEQFF
NA,NA,TRBV27,TRBJ2-7,TGTGCCAGCAGCCAATACGAGGGGCCCTCCTCCTACGAGCAGTACTTC,CASSQYEGPSSYEQYF
many,NA,TRBV7-2,TRBJ2-5,TGTGCCAGCAGCAACCAAGGAGGTGCGAGGGTTCGGGAGACCCAGTACTTC,CASSNQGGARVRETQYF
NA,NA,TRBV7-2,TRBJ2-7,TGTGCCAGCAGCTGGACTCTGGGAGAGCAGTACTTC,CASSWTLGEQYF
few,NA,TRBV11-2,TRBJ1-4,TGTGCCAGCAGCTCCCAATCAGGGGAAAAACTGTTTTTT,CASSSQSGEKLFF
few,NA,TRBV7-9,TRBJ1-6,TGTGCCAGCAGCTCGGGCAAATGGTATTCACCCCTCCACTTT,CASSSGKWYSPLHF
once,NA,TRBV2,TRBJ2-1,TGTGCCAGCAGGCCCGACGGACCCAATGAGCAGTTCTTC,CASRPDGPNEQFF
NA,NA,TRBV28,TRBJ2-6,TGTGCCAGCAGTACGACCTCTGGGGCCAACGTCCTGACTTTC,CASSTTSGANVLTF
NA,TRBD2,TRBV12-3/TRBV12-4,TRBJ2-3,TGTGCCAGCAGTGGGAGCGGGGGCAGCACAGATACGCAGTATTTT,CASSGSGGSTDTQYF
NA,NA,TRBV7-2,TRBJ1-3,TGTGCCAACAGCCGAAATCCCTCTGGAAACACCATATATTTT,CANSRNPSGNTIYF
NA,NA,TRBV7-2,TRBJ2-2,TGTGCCAGCAGCCCAGGGCAAGGGACTCTCCTGACCGGGGAGCTGTTTTTT,CASSPGQGTLLTGELFF
few,TRBD1,TRBV7-2,TRBJ2-7,TGTGCCAGCAGCTTAGCGGGGACAGGGCTGAGCTCCTACGAGCAGTACTTC,CASSLAGTGLSSYEQYF
NA,NA,TRBV18,TRBJ2-1,TGTGCCAGCTCACCACGCCTGGGCGATGAGCAGTTCTTC,CASSPRLGDEQFF
NA,NA,TRBV5-1,TRBJ1-6,TGCGCCAGCAGCCCGAGCGGCAGAGAGGATTCACCCCTCCACTTT,CASSPSGREDSPLHF
NA,NA,TRBV12-3/TRBV12-4,TRBJ2-1,TGTGCCAGCAGTTCCTCGGGGTGGGGCGATGAGCAGTTCTTC,CASSSSGWGDEQFF
few,NA,TRBV28,TRBJ1-4,TGTGCCAGCAGCCCCCAAGGACCGATTAATGAAAAACTGTTTTTT,CASSPQGPINEKLFF
NA,NA,TRBV7-9,TRBJ2-6,TGTGCCAGCGGCCACTCGGGGCGCTCTGGGGCCAACGTCCTGACTTTC,CASGHSGRSGANVLTF
NA,NA,TRBV19,TRBJ2-7,TGTGCCAGTAGGCTGACAAGTAGCTCCTACGAGCAGTACTTC,CASRLTSSSYEQYF
few,TRBD2,TRBV12-3/TRBV12-4,TRBJ2-3,TGTGCCAGCAGTGCCCGGGGTAGCGGGGTGAATACGCAGTATTTT,CASSARGSGVNTQYF
NA,TRBD2,TRBV20-1,TRBJ2-1,TGCAGTGCAGGCGGACTAGCGGGGGACAATGAGCAGTTCTTC,CSAGGLAGDNEQFF
NA,NA,TRBV7-3,TRBJ1-1,TGTGCCAGCAGCTTAACTCGGGGTTCCGGAGCTTTCTTT,CASSLTRGSGAFF
NA,NA,TRBV20-1,TRBJ1-6,TGCAGTGCTAGAGACTGGGGGTGGGGGGGGGAACTTTCACCCCTCCACTTT,CSARDWGWGGELSPLHF
many,NA,TRBV7-2,TRBJ1-4,TGTGCCAGCAGCTTATCCCGCCAGGCACAACTGTTTTTT,CASSLSRQAQLFF
NA,NA,TRBV2,TRBJ2-5,TGTGCCAGCAGTGAAACCGAGGGAGAGACCCAGTACTTC,CASSETEGETQYF
NA,TRBD2,TRBV5-4,TRBJ2-1,TGTGCCAGCAGCCCACGGACTAGCGGAGCGGATGAGCAGTTCTTC,CASSPRTSGADEQFF
NA,NA,TRBV7-2,TRBJ1-1,TGTGCCAGCACCCTATGGGGGCTGGGCACTGAAGCTTTCTTT,CASTLWGLGTEAFF
many,NA,TRBV7-2,TRBJ1-1,TGTGCCAGCAGCGTTACAGAGGACACTGAAGCTTTCTTT,CASSVTEDTEAFF
NA,NA,TRBV4-1,TRBJ2-3,TGCGCCAGCAGCCAAGGGGTGTATAGGGGCAGGACAGATACGCAGTATTTT,CASSQGVYRGRTDTQYF
NA,NA,TRBV7-2,TRBJ1-2,TGTGCCAGCAGCACACGACATGACACCTATGGCTACACCTTC,CASSTRHDTYGYTF
few,NA,TRBV5-6,TRBJ2-5,TGTGCCAGCAATCGGATCTTCCAAGAGACCCAGTACTTC,CASNRIFQETQYF
NA,NA,TRBV18,TRBJ2-5,TGTGCCAGCTCAGAGGGGACGGGAGTGGAGACCCAGTACTTC,CASSEGTGVETQYF
NA,NA,TRBV7-8,TRBJ2-7,TGTGCCAGCAGCTTAGGCCCAGGCCTTACCTACGAGCAGTACTTC,CASSLGPGLTYEQYF
once,TRBD2,TRBV20-1,TRBJ2-1,TGCAGTGCTAGACTAGCGGGGAGGAGGGAGCAGTTCTTC,CSARLAGRREQFF
NA,NA,TRBV20-1,TRBJ2-2,TGCAGTGCTAGGCTAAGCCGGGGGACAGCGAACACCGGGGAGCTGTTTTTT,CSARLSRGTANTGELFF
few,NA,TRBV12-3/TRBV12-4,TRBJ1-2,TGTGCCAGCAGGTCGGAGGGAGGTGGCTACACCTTC,CASRSEGGGYTF
NA,NA,TRBV6-2/TRBV6-3,TRBJ2-7,TGTGCCAGCAGCAGGGGATTCTCCTACGAGCAGTACTTC,CASSRGFSYEQYF
NA,NA,TRBV6-4,TRBJ2-3,TGTGCCAGCAGGGGTCTGGAGGCAGATACGCAGTATTTT,CASRGLEADTQYF
NA,TRBD1,TRBV7-6,TRBJ2-5,TGTGCCAGCAGCTTACCCGCGACAGGGGGGGAGACCCAGTACTTC,CASSLPATGGETQYF
few,NA,TRBV6-1,TRBJ1-5,TGTGCCAGCAGTGAAAGGACATCCGGCAATCAGCCCCAGCATTTT,CASSERTSGNQPQHF
NA,NA,TRBV5-4,TRBJ2-5,TGTGCCAGCAGTCCCGGGACAAAAGAGACCCAGTACTTC,CASSPGTKETQYF
many,NA,TRBV7-2,TRBJ1-2,TGTGCCAGCAGCTTCCAGGACTATGGCTACACCTTC,CASSFQDYGYTF
NA,NA,TRBV2,TRBJ1-1,TGTGCCAGCAAGCAGGCAGCCCTCTTGGGCACTGAAGCTTTCTTT,CASKQAALLGTEAFF
NA,NA,TRBV7-2,TRBJ2-3,TGTGCCAGCACCCCCGAGCGCCTTACCAATGCGCAGTATTTT,CASTPERLTNAQYF
NA,NA,TRBV19,TRBJ2-5,TGTGCCAGTAGCCCACCGGGGCTGGGAGAGACCCAGTACTTC,CASSPPGLGETQYF
few,TRBD1,TRBV18,TRBJ2-7,TGTGCCAGCTCACCGGACAGGGTCGACGAGCAGTACTTC,CASSPDRVDEQYF
NA,NA,TRBV7-6,TRBJ2-1,TGTGCCAGCAGCGAGAGGGGGGGCAGTTGGAATGAGCAGTTCTTC,CASSERGGSWNEQFF
once,NA,TRBV4-1,TRBJ2-5,TGCGCCAGCAGCCCCAACCACCGACAAGGACGGCGTATGGAAGAGACCCAGTACTTC,CASSPNHRQGRRMEETQYF